This is a list of T cell receptor beta chains from one sample in a study of neurological immune-mediated disorders. TCRdb processed the 5' RACE reads anew with MiXCR; each CDR3 protein has one entry. The sample shows about 80,000 distinct CDR3 sequences, 4.5% to 7.5% of them seen only once. The specimen sequenced was PBMCs. All receptors come from a woman aged 55-75 years with multiple sclerosis. The CDR3 runs from the conserved cysteine through the conserved F or W. D genes are given only for firm matches. Size is omitted from some rows. Given values are once, few, many or a class for expanded clones.

v_call	clone_size	d_call	j_call	cdr3_nt	cdr3_aa
TRBV5-4	few	TRBD1	TRBJ2-1	TGTGCCAGCAGGGCCGGGACAGGGGGACCAAGCTCCTACAATGAGCAGTTCTTC	CASRAGTGGPSSYNEQFF
TRBV6-5	many	NA	TRBJ1-1	TGTGCCAGCAGTTACCCGAGCCAGGGTCGGGCTGAAGCTTTCTTT	CASSYPSQGRAEAFF
TRBV5-1	many	NA	TRBJ2-7	TGCGCCAGCAGCGCGGTTCTCTACGAGCAGTACTTC	CASSAVLYEQYF
TRBV20-1	many	TRBD1	TRBJ1-5	TGCAGTGCTAGTCACGGGGACAGGGGAGGGCAGCCCCAGCATTTT	CSASHGDRGGQPQHF
TRBV5-1	many	TRBD1	TRBJ1-5	TGCGCCAGCAGCTTGGGCGTCGCGGGACAGTCAGCCCCGGGTAATCAGCCCCAGCATTTT	CASSLGVAGQSAPGNQPQHF
TRBV7-2	many	TRBD1	TRBJ2-2	TGTGCCAGCAGCCTCCGACAGGGGGCGGCCGGGGAGCTGTTTTTT	CASSLRQGAAGELFF
TRBV7-6	many	NA	TRBJ2-7	TGTGCCAGCAGCTTAGCGAACCCTCTGGGGTCCGAGCAGTACTTC	CASSLANPLGSEQYF
TRBV20-1	many	NA	TRBJ1-1	TGCAGTGCTAGAGCGTCCCGGGGCATGAACACTGAAGCTTTCTTT	CSARASRGMNTEAFF
TRBV9	NA	TRBD2	TRBJ2-2	TGTGCCAGCAGCTCTAGCGGGGTTCACACCGGGGAGCTGTTTTTT	CASSSSGVHTGELFF
TRBV5-1	many	NA	TRBJ2-4	TGCGCCAGCAGCTTGGCGACACCCCCAGCCATTCAGTACTTC	CASSLATPPAIQYF
TRBV27	many	NA	TRBJ1-2	TGTGCCAGCAGGTTAGGACAGAATAACTATGGCTACACCTTC	CASRLGQNNYGYTF
TRBV10-3	many	NA	TRBJ2-6	TGTGCCATCAATTCGGGTTTCTCTGGGGCCAACGTCCTGACTTTC	CAINSGFSGANVLTF
TRBV5-1	many	TRBD2	TRBJ2-5	TGCGCCAGCTGGGGAGGGATGCAAGAGACCCAGTACTTC	CASWGGMQETQYF
TRBV3-1	few	NA	TRBJ1-4	TGTGCCAGCAGCCGGACAGAAACTAATGAAAAACTGTTTTTT	CASSRTETNEKLFF
TRBV12-3/TRBV12-4	many	NA	TRBJ1-6	TGTGCCAGCAGTTCCGGGGGGGATTCACCCCTCCACTTT	CASSSGGDSPLHF
TRBV4-1	many	NA	TRBJ1-1	TGCGCCAGCAGCCAAGATCCGCAGGCCACTGAAGCTTTCTTT	CASSQDPQATEAFF
TRBV3-1	many	TRBD1	TRBJ1-6	TGTGCCAGCAGCCAGGAATCCGGGACAGGGAATTCACCCCTCCACTTT	CASSQESGTGNSPLHF
TRBV5-5	many	NA	TRBJ1-4	TGTGCCAGCAGCTTACAGGGTTTTGAAAAACTGTTTTTT	CASSLQGFEKLFF
TRBV20-1	many	NA	TRBJ1-1	TGCAGTGCTCTGTCTTACACTGAAGCTTTCTTT	CSALSYTEAFF
TRBV7-2	many	NA	TRBJ1-2	TGTGCCAGCAGCCCGCGGACTAACTATGGCTACACCTTC	CASSPRTNYGYTF
TRBV5-6	many	NA	TRBJ2-2	TGTGCCAGCAGCTTCAGGGATCGGACCGGGGAGCTGTTTTTT	CASSFRDRTGELFF
TRBV5-1	many	NA	TRBJ2-2	TGCGCCAGCAGCTTGTTGCAGAACACCGGGGAGCTGTTTTTT	CASSLLQNTGELFF
TRBV5-1	many	NA	TRBJ2-7	TGCGCCAGCAGCTTGGAGGGAGCCGGAAAATACGAGCAGTACTTC	CASSLEGAGKYEQYF
TRBV4-1	few	NA	TRBJ2-3	TGCGCCAGCAGCCAAGATACGACAGATACGCAGTATTTT	CASSQDTTDTQYF
TRBV6-5	many	TRBD1	TRBJ1-1	TGTGCCAGCAGTTATTGGACAGGGAGTCACACTGAAGCTTTCTTT	CASSYWTGSHTEAFF
TRBV7-8	many	NA	TRBJ1-5	TGTGCCAGCAGGCCTAGTCTGGGCAATCAGCCCCAGCATTTT	CASRPSLGNQPQHF
TRBV5-5	many	NA	TRBJ2-7	TGTGCCAGCACCTGGTCCAGCGAGCAGTACTTC	CASTWSSEQYF
TRBV6-6	many	NA	TRBJ1-5	TGTGCCAGCAGTTTCGAACAGCCCCAGCATTTT	CASSFEQPQHF
TRBV5-5	many	NA	TRBJ1-2	TGTGCCAGCAGCTTGCTGCGGGAAGTACGGACCGGCTACACCTTC	CASSLLREVRTGYTF
TRBV6-6	many	NA	TRBJ2-2	TGTGCCAGCCTTCGGGGCGCCAACACCGGGGAGCTGTTTTTT	CASLRGANTGELFF
TRBV15	many	NA	TRBJ1-1	TGTGCCACCCGAGGACAGATGAACACTGAAGCTTTCTTT	CATRGQMNTEAFF
TRBV20-1	many	NA	TRBJ1-1	TGCAGTGCTAGAGAGGGGTCGAGGACTGAAGCTTTCTTT	CSAREGSRTEAFF
TRBV12-3/TRBV12-4	many	NA	TRBJ1-2	TGTGCCAGCAGTTTGTGGGGGGAGGACTATGGCTACACCTTC	CASSLWGEDYGYTF
TRBV7-9	many	TRBD1	TRBJ1-2	TGTGCCAGCAGCACCTGGACAGGGCACTACACCTTC	CASSTWTGHYTF
TRBV5-1	many	TRBD1	TRBJ2-7	TGCGCCAGCAGCCCCGGCAGGACAGGGGGTAGCGAGCAGTACTTC	CASSPGRTGGSEQYF
TRBV5-1	NA	NA	TRBJ1-2	TGCGCCAGCAGCTTGGACCTTTCTTGGAGTCAGAACTATGGCTACACCTTC	CASSLDLSWSQNYGYTF
TRBV5-1	many	NA	TRBJ1-1	TGCGCCAGCAGCCGGGGACACCTGGGTGAAGCTTTCTTT	CASSRGHLGEAFF
TRBV3-1	many	NA	TRBJ2-1	TGTGCCAGCAGCCCTGCTAATGATCGGAACGAGCAGTTCTTC	CASSPANDRNEQFF
TRBV29-1	many	NA	TRBJ2-7	TGCAGCGTCGGAAAACAGGGTTCGGGCTACGAGCAGTACTTC	CSVGKQGSGYEQYF
TRBV3-1	many	NA	TRBJ1-2	TGTGCCAGCAGCCAAGAACAGGGTAACTATGGCTACACCTTC	CASSQEQGNYGYTF
TRBV7-6	many	NA	TRBJ2-2	TGTGCCAGCAGCTCCACCCTCGGCCAGGGTAAAACCGGGGAGCTGTTTTTT	CASSSTLGQGKTGELFF
TRBV20-1	many	NA	TRBJ2-7	TGCAGTGCTAGAGTCCCGGTATCGGGCAGCCCCTACGAGCAGTACTTC	CSARVPVSGSPYEQYF
TRBV10-3	many	TRBD1	TRBJ1-4	TGTGCCATCAGTGACCCGGGACAGGGGGATGAAAAACTGTTTTTT	CAISDPGQGDEKLFF
TRBV7-2	many	TRBD1	TRBJ1-2	TGTGCCAGCAGCTTAAGACAGGGGAACTATGGCTACACCTTC	CASSLRQGNYGYTF
TRBV18	NA	NA	TRBJ2-4	TGTGCCAGCTCGCCCGGGCCCATCGACCTAGCCAAAAACATTCAGTACTTC	CASSPGPIDLAKNIQYF
TRBV9	many	NA	TRBJ1-2	TGTGCCAGCAGCGTAGGAGACTCCTTCTATGGCTACACCTTC	CASSVGDSFYGYTF